This TCR beta chain came from a study of neurological immune-mediated disorders. This clonotype was found many times. Its antigen is undetermined. PBMCs numbering 2 million and stored at -80 C yielded the unsorted libraries. The ends were cut back, 4 bases at V and 6 bases at J, with 13 bases in the middle. CDR3 length: 13 residues. CDR1 and CDR2 (germline): SGHVS, FNYEAQ. General study findings and limits: No CDR3 amino acid sequences were shared by expanded clones across subjects, suggesting private repertoires in all groups. Patients with HTLV-1-associated myelopathy showed the most TCR clonal expansion. Those with multiple sclerosis showed the least, falling below healthy controls.

The cDNA was generated by 5'RACE with 10-nucleotide random UMIs. TCRdb re-analysed the 5' RACE reads in MiXCR, keeping a single row per CDR3 protein. The sample has roughly 65,000 distinct CDR3 sequences, over 5% seen once. Sequencing used PBMCs. The chain uses TRBV7-6 and TRBJ2-7, with D possibly matching TRBD2 (7 bases). This TCR came from a human donor with multiple sclerosis. The donor label of this sample is uncertain. CDR3 sequence reads: CASSSQGGGEQYF. The CDR3 bases are TGTGCCAGCAGCTCCCAGGGAGGGGGCGAGCAGTACTTC.